These T cell receptor beta chains were read from a single sample in a study of prognosis after radiotherapy for stage I lung cancer. MiXCR was run by TCRdb on the multiplex PCR reads, yielding one entry per CDR3 protein. The sample holds about 19,000 distinct CDR3 sequences, 50% seen once. The source material was PBMCs, sampled before or after stereotactic body radiation therapy (not recorded which). The origin of the receptors is a donor older than 45 with non-small cell lung cancer. Each CDR3 is given with its conserved first and last residue. Fields, in order: CDR3 DNA, CDR3 protein, J gene, clone size, D gene, V gene. A D gene is named only where the DNA matches it firmly. Part of the rows lack a size; the others show once, few, many or a class for expanded clones.

DNA: TGCGCCAGCAGCTCCGATATTGTGGGAGACGGCACCGGGGAGCTGTTTTTT; CDR3: CASSSDIVGDGTGELFF; J: TRBJ2-2; size: once; D: .; V: TRBV5-1
DNA: TGTGCCATCACCCCTGGCAGGGAAGAGACCCAGTACTTC; CDR3: CAITPGREETQYF; J: TRBJ2-5; size: once; D: .; V: TRBV10-3
DNA: TGTGCCAGCAGCTTAGAGGGGGGGAGTAGGGGAAATGAGCAGTTCTTC; CDR3: CASSLEGGSRGNEQFF; J: TRBJ2-1; size: medium-sized; D: TRBD2; V: TRBV11-3
DNA: TGTGCCAGCATTTTATCGGACAGGGCCCGGAATGAGCAGTTCTTC; CDR3: CASILSDRARNEQFF; J: TRBJ2-1; size: .; D: TRBD1; V: TRBV28
DNA: TGCGCCAGCAGCCTCGCAGGGGTAGAATATGGCTACACCTTC; CDR3: CASSLAGVEYGYTF; J: TRBJ1-2; size: .; D: .; V: TRBV5-1
DNA: TGTGCCAGCAGCGCGATATCCTTCTCTGGGGCCAACGTCCTTACTTTC; CDR3: CASSAISFSGANVLTF; J: TRBJ2-6; size: .; D: .; V: TRBV6-2/TRBV6-3
DNA: TGTGCCACCAGCAGATATCAAGAACCCTCTGGTGCCAACGTCCTGACTTTC; CDR3: CATSRYQEPSGANVLTF; J: TRBJ2-6; size: .; D: .; V: TRBV15
DNA: TGTGCCAGCAGTCTATTCGACATGGCTGGGGCCAACGTCCTGACTTTC; CDR3: CASSLFDMAGANVLTF; J: TRBJ2-6; size: .; D: .; V: TRBV27
DNA: TGTGCCAGCAGTTCAAACAGGGGGCTCCTGACAGATACGCAGTATTTT; CDR3: CASSSNRGLLTDTQYF; J: TRBJ2-3; size: many; D: TRBD1; V: TRBV28
DNA: TGTGCCAGCAGTTCAGGACATACTCTAGCCAAAAACATTCAGTACTTC; CDR3: CASSSGHTLAKNIQYF; J: TRBJ2-4; size: many; D: .; V: TRBV6-5
DNA: TGTGCCAGCAGCCGTCTTCAGGGGGCCAACGTCCTGACTTTC; CDR3: CASSRLQGANVLTF; J: TRBJ2-6; size: many; D: .; V: TRBV3-1
DNA: TGTGCCAGCAGCCCCCGGGAGACCCAGTACTTC; CDR3: CASSPRETQYF; J: TRBJ2-5; size: many; D: .; V: TRBV7-8
DNA: TGTGCCAGCAGCTCGGGGGATCTTAGCAATCAGCCCCAGCATTTT; CDR3: CASSSGDLSNQPQHF; J: TRBJ1-5; size: few; D: .; V: TRBV11-2
DNA: TGTGCCAGCCATTGGCGGCCTTGGACTGAAGCTTTCTTT; CDR3: CASHWRPWTEAFF; J: TRBJ1-1; size: few; D: .; V: TRBV19
DNA: TGTGCCAGCAGCGTACTAGCAGATACGCAGTATTTT; CDR3: CASSVLADTQYF; J: TRBJ2-3; size: many; D: .; V: TRBV9
DNA: TGTGCCAGCAGAGGACAGGGGGCCTCCTACGAGCAGTACTTC; CDR3: CASRGQGASYEQYF; J: TRBJ2-7; size: .; D: TRBD1; V: TRBV6-2/TRBV6-3
DNA: TGTGCCAGCAGTTGGAGTCCCGGGGGGCGACTCTATGGCTACACCTTC; CDR3: CASSWSPGGRLYGYTF; J: TRBJ1-2; size: few; D: .; V: TRBV28
DNA: TGTGCCAGCAGCGAACAGGGGGCAGAAGCTAACACTGAAGCTTTCTTT; CDR3: CASSEQGAEANTEAFF; J: TRBJ1-1; size: many; D: TRBD1; V: TRBV7-6
DNA: TGTGCCAGCAGTGTCCTCGGGGTTAGCACAGATACGCAGTATTTT; CDR3: CASSVLGVSTDTQYF; J: TRBJ2-3; size: .; D: .; V: TRBV6-1
DNA: TGCAGTGCTAGGGGCGGGCATAATTCACCCCTCCACTTT; CDR3: CSARGGHNSPLHF; J: TRBJ1-6; size: many; D: .; V: TRBV20-1
DNA: TGTGCCAGTGACAGGGGCGATCAGCCCCATCGTTTT; CDR3: CASDRGDQPHRF; J: TRBJ1-5; size: .; D: TRBD1; V: TRBV19
DNA: TGCGCCAGCAGCACCTATAGGGGCTCTGGGGCCAACGTCCTGACTTTC; CDR3: CASSTYRGSGANVLTF; J: TRBJ2-6; size: .; D: .; V: TRBV5-1
DNA: TGTGCCAGCAGTGACTTTCCAGGGGGCACCACAGATACGCAGTATTTT; CDR3: CASSDFPGGTTDTQYF; J: TRBJ2-3; size: .; D: TRBD1; V: TRBV6-4
DNA: TGCGCCGGGTGGGAGCCCCACACCGGGGAGCTGTTTTTT; CDR3: CAGWEPHTGELFF; J: TRBJ2-2; size: many; D: .; V: TRBV10-2
DNA: TGTGCCAGCAGCCAAGTTCAGGGGGCGCGCACCGGGGAGCTGTTTTTT; CDR3: CASSQVQGARTGELFF; J: TRBJ2-2; size: many; D: TRBD1; V: TRBV3-1
DNA: TGTGCCAGCAGTCCCACTAGCGGGAGGGCCGGGGCCAACGTCCTGACTTTC; CDR3: CASSPTSGRAGANVLTF; J: TRBJ2-6; size: medium-sized; D: TRBD2; V: TRBV28
DNA: TGTGCCATCAGTGAGTCAAGCGGGAGGGCAGATACGCAGTATTTT; CDR3: CAISESSGRADTQYF; J: TRBJ2-3; size: many; D: TRBD2; V: TRBV10-3
DNA: TGTGCCAGCAGTTACTCGATGGCAGGAGTAGGCTCTGGAAACACCATATATTTT; CDR3: CASSYSMAGVGSGNTIYF; J: TRBJ1-3; size: many; D: .; V: TRBV6-2/TRBV6-3
DNA: TGTGCCAGCAGTGAAAGGGGGTACGAGCAGTACTTC; CDR3: CASSERGYEQYF; J: TRBJ2-7; size: once; D: .; V: TRBV7-2
DNA: TGTGCCAGCTCCCCTCGGGCGGGAGTCTACGAGCAGTACTTC; CDR3: CASSPRAGVYEQYF; J: TRBJ2-7; size: many; D: TRBD2; V: TRBV7-9
DNA: TGTGCCAGCAGTTACGGGACAGGGCTTAACACTGAAGCTTTCTTT; CDR3: CASSYGTGLNTEAFF; J: TRBJ1-1; size: .; D: TRBD1; V: TRBV6-5